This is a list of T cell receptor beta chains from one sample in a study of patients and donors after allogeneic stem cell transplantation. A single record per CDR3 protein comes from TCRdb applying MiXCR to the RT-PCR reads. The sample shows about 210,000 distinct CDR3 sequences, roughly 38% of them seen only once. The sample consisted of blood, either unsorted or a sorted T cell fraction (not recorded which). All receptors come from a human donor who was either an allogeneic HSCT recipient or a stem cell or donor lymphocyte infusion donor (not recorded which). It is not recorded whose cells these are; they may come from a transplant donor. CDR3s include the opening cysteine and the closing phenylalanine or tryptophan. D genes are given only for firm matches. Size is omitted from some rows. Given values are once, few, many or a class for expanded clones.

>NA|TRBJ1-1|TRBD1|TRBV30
CAWSIPGTGGADTEAFF
TGTGCCTGGAGTATCCCCGGGACAGGGGGGGCTGACACTGAAGCTTTCTTT
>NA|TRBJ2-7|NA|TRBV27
CASSPGQTDPRLTYEQYF
TGTGCCAGCAGTCCCGGACAGACTGACCCTAGGCTCACCTACGAGCAGTACTTC
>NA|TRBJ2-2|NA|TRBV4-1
CASSHDSNTGELFF
TGCGCCAGCAGCCACGATAGCAACACCGGGGAGCTGTTTTTT
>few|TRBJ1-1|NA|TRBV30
CAWSVLDENTEAFF
TGTGCCTGGAGTGTACTCGATGAGAACACTGAAGCTTTCTTT
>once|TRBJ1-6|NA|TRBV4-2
CASSQGGPLHF
TGTGCCAGCAGCCAAGGGGGACCCCTCCACTTT
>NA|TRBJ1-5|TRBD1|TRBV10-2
CASSEGQGVRVQPQHF
TGCGCCAGCAGTGAGGGACAGGGGGTACGCGTTCAGCCCCAGCATTTT
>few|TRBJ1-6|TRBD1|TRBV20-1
CSARDGTGGISLHF
TGCAGTGCTAGAGACGGGACAGGGGGCATCTCCCTCCACTTT
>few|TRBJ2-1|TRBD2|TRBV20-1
CSAIRLAGDEQFF
TGCAGTGCTATTCGACTAGCAGGCGATGAGCAGTTCTTC
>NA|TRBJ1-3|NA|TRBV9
CASSVELGTIYF
TGTGCCAGCAGCGTAGAGTTGGGCACCATATATTTT
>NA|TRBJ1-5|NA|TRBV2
CASSEGRLALSYSNQPQHF
TGTGCCAGCAGTGAAGGCCGCCTGGCCTTAAGTTATAGCAATCAGCCCCAGCATTTT
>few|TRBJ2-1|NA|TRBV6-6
CASSYAPGAYNEQFF
TGTGCCAGCAGTTACGCCCCAGGCGCCTACAATGAGCAGTTCTTC
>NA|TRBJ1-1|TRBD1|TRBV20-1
CSARAPGTGFRTFF
TGCAGTGCTAGAGCCCCCGGGACAGGGTTTCGAACTTTCTTT
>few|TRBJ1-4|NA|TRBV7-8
CASSLATGAGNEKLFF
TGTGCCAGCAGCTTAGCAACGGGGGCGGGGAATGAAAAACTGTTTTTT
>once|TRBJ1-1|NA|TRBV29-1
CSVVQGTNTEAFF
TGCAGCGTTGTCCAGGGGACGAACACTGAAGCTTTCTTT
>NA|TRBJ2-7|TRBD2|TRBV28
CASSLRGTSGGYEQYF
TGTGCCAGCAGTTTACGGGGGACTAGCGGGGGCTACGAGCAGTACTTC
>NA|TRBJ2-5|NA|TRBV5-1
CASSRIQGRETQYF
TGCGCCAGCAGCCGGATTCAGGGAAGAGAGACCCAGTACTTC
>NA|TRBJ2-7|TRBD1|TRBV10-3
CAISEGDRGTYEQYF
TGTGCCATCAGTGAAGGGGACAGGGGGACCTACGAGCAGTACTTC
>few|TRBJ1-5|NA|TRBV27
CASSLSSSQPQHF
TGTGCCAGCAGTTTATCGAGCAGCCAGCCCCAGCATTTT
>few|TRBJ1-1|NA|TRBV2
CASSDRTVEAFF
TGTGCCAGCAGTGACCGTACAGTTGAAGCTTTCTTT
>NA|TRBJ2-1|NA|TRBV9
CASSARGMEGYSNNEQFF
TGTGCCAGCAGCGCCCGAGGCATGGAGGGATACTCCAACAATGAGCAGTTCTTC
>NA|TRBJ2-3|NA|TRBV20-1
CSASNRVTDTQYF
TGCAGTGCTAGTAACAGGGTAACAGATACGCAGTATTTT
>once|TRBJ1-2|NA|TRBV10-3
CAISTSTMGQEGYTF
TGTGCCATCAGTACTTCCACGATGGGGCAGGAGGGCTACACCTTC
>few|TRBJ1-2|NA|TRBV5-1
CASSLPAVQHVAHYGYTF
TGCGCCAGCAGCTTGCCCGCCGTCCAGCATGTTGCCCACTATGGCTACACCTTC
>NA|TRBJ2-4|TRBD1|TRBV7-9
CASSGEGTGGNIQYF
TGTGCCAGCAGCGGTGAGGGGACAGGGGGAAACATTCAGTACTTC
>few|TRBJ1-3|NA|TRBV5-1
CASSPPRAEGNTIYF
TGCGCCAGCAGCCCACCTAGGGCGGAAGGAAACACCATATATTTT
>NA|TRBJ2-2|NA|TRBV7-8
CASSLGSTDTGELFF
TGTGCCAGCAGCTTAGGGTCGACAGACACCGGGGAGCTGTTTTTT
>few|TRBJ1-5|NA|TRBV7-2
CASSLVSGASNQPQHF
TGTGCCAGCAGCTTAGTCTCCGGGGCCAGCAATCAGCCCCAGCATTTT
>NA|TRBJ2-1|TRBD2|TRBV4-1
CASSQVISGAQFF
TGCGCCAGCAGCCAAGTTATTAGCGGGGCGCAGTTCTTC
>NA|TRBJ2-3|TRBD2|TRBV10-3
CASSRLAGRTSTDTQYF
TGTGCCAGCTCTAGACTAGCGGGGAGAACTAGCACAGATACGCAGTATTTT
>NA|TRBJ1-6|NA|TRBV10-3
CAVSDGVSPLHF
TGTGCCGTATCAGATGGGGTCTCACCCCTCCACTTT
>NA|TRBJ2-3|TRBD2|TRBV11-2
CASGISGGRGDTQYF
TGTGCCAGCGGAATAAGCGGGGGCCGGGGAGATACGCAGTATTTT
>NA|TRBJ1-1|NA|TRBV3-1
CASSQGRLGAFF
TGTGCCAGCAGCCAGGGCAGGTTGGGAGCTTTCTTT
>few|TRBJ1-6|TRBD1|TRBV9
CASSFRTGNSPLHF
TGTGCCAGCAGCTTCCGGACAGGGAATTCACCCCTCCACTTT
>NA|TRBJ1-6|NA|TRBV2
CASSEGQVENSPLHF
TGTGCCAGCAGTGAAGGGCAGGTAGAAAATTCACCCCTCCACTTT
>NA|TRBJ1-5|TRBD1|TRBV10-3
CAISEWTGENQPQHF
TGTGCCATCAGTGAGTGGACAGGGGAGAATCAGCCCCAGCATTTT
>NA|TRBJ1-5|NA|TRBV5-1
CASSPGFNQPQHF
TGCGCCAGCAGTCCAGGGTTCAATCAGCCCCAGCATTTT
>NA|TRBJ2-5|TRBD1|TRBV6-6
CASSYGTANQETQYF
TGTGCCAGCAGTTACGGGACAGCCAACCAAGAGACCCAGTACTTC
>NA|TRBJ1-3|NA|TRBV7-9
CASSPLMGSGNTIYF
TGTGCCAGCAGCCCTCTTATGGGGTCTGGAAACACCATATATTTT
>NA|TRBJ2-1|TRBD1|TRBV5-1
CASSLGTGGDEQFF
TGCGCCAGCAGCTTGGGGACAGGGGGAGATGAGCAGTTCTTC
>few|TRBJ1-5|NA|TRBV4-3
CASSQERGRPQHF
TGCGCCAGCAGCCAAGAGAGAGGAAGGCCCCAGCATTTT
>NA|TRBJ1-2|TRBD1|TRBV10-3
CAISESHRDRGIEDGYTF
TGTGCCATCAGTGAGTCTCACCGGGACAGGGGGATAGAAGATGGCTACACCTTC
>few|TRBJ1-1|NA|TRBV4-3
CASSQELRTEAFF
TGCGCCAGCAGCCAAGAGTTGCGGACTGAAGCTTTCTTT
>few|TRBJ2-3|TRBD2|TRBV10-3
CAINRAGGSTDTQYF
TGTGCCATCAATCGAGCGGGGGGTAGCACAGATACGCAGTATTTT
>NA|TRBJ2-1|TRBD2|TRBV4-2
CASSQVLAEEQFF
TGTGCCAGCAGCCAAGTACTAGCGGAGGAGCAGTTCTTC
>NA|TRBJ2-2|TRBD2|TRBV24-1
CATSDIIAGGNTGELFF
TGTGCCACCAGTGACATCATAGCGGGGGGAAACACCGGGGAGCTGTTTTTT
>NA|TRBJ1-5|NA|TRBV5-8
CASSLDGQIFGPQHF
TGTGCCAGCAGCTTGGACGGACAGATCTTCGGGCCCCAGCATTTT
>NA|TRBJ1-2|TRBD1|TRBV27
CASSSRDRSEFLYGYTF
TGTGCCAGCAGTAGCCGGGACAGGTCCGAGTTCCTCTATGGCTACACCTTC